These T cell receptor beta chains were read from a single sample in a study of beta chain features in type 1 diabetes. TCRdb keeps only in-frame clones here, not all; method: immunoSEQ multiplex PCR. Of about 450,000 clones in the sample, roughly an eighth were seen once. Input material: naive CD4+ T cells from blood. The source of these receptors is a woman aged 18-29 years in good health. Each CDR3 is given with its conserved first and last residue. Each record gives: D gene, V gene, clone size, J gene, CDR3 protein, CDR3 DNA. D genes are given only for firm matches. Rows may omit the clone size; those that give it use once, few, many or a size class.

TRBD2	TRBV9	-	TRBJ2-1	CASSVGLAGANEQFF	TGTGCCAGCAGCGTAGGACTAGCGGGGGCCAATGAGCAGTTCTTC
TRBD2	TRBV29-1	-	TRBJ2-1	CSVGLAGGSSYNEQFF	TGCAGCGTTGGACTAGCGGGGGGGAGCTCCTACAATGAGCAGTTCTTC
TRBD2	TRBV4-2	few	TRBJ2-3	CASSQGAGDSTDTQYF	TGTGCCAGCAGCCAAGGTGCGGGGGACAGCACAGATACGCAGTATTTT
-	TRBV29-1	few	TRBJ2-7	CSVNPGYEQYF	TGCAGCGTTAATCCTGGGTACGAGCAGTACTTC
TRBD2	TRBV10-3	-	TRBJ2-3	CAIGGLGADTQYF	TGTGCCATCGGCGGACTAGGAGCGGATACGCAGTATTTT
-	TRBV20-1	-	TRBJ1-4	CSASSNEKLFF	TGCAGTGCTAGCAGTAATGAAAAACTGTTTTTT
-	TRBV5-4	-	TRBJ2-2	CASSGGPNTGELFF	TGTGCCAGCAGCGGTGGCCCGAACACCGGGGAGCTGTTTTTT
-	TRBV19	few	TRBJ2-1	CASSIFGQPEQFF	TGTGCCAGTAGTATCTTCGGCCAACCAGAGCAGTTCTTC
TRBD1	TRBV5-1	few	TRBJ2-3	CASSPNPGQGSDTQYF	TGCGCCAGCAGCCCGAACCCGGGACAGGGGTCAGATACGCAGTATTTT
-	TRBV4-1	few	TRBJ2-3	CASSPGGGGYPSTDTQYF	TGCGCCAGCAGCCCGGGCGGCGGAGGCTATCCGTCCACAGATACGCAGTATTTT
TRBD1	TRBV9	-	TRBJ2-1	CASSVEQDRVLGQFF	TGTGCCAGCAGCGTAGAGCAGGACAGGGTCCTTGGGCAGTTCTTC
TRBD1	TRBV15	few	TRBJ1-2	CATSNRPYIRDSTTRGYTF	TGTGCCACCAGCAACCGGCCCTATATTCGGGACAGCACAACAAGGGGCTACACCTTC
-	TRBV7-2	few	TRBJ2-5	CASSLRRGQETQYF	TGTGCCAGCAGCCTAAGGAGGGGCCAAGAGACCCAGTACTTC
-	TRBV7-9	-	TRBJ2-1	CASSFWGQNEQFF	TGTGCCAGCAGCTTCTGGGGGCAGAATGAGCAGTTCTTC
TRBD2	TRBV7-9	few	TRBJ2-4	CATLNLLAGGQENIQYF	TGTGCCACCCTGAACCTACTAGCGGGAGGGCAGGAAAACATTCAGTACTTC
-	TRBV18	-	TRBJ2-3	CASSKTVPSTDTQYF	TGTGCCAGCTCGAAGACAGTGCCTTCCACAGATACGCAGTATTTT
-	TRBV15	-	TRBJ2-1	CATSRDWGADEQFF	TGTGCCACCAGCAGAGATTGGGGGGCGGATGAGCAGTTCTTC
-	TRBV5-6	-	TRBJ2-3	CASSSEPGYTDTQYF	TGTGCCAGCAGCTCCGAACCAGGGTACACAGATACGCAGTATTTT
-	TRBV5-5	few	TRBJ1-2	CASSLLDYGYTF	TGTGCCAGCAGCCTACTGGACTATGGCTACACCTTC
-	TRBV7-9	-	TRBJ1-2	CASSAGTTPLGGYTF	TGTGCCAGCAGCGCCGGAACGACACCCTTGGGGGGCTACACCTTC
TRBD1	TRBV7-2	-	TRBJ1-1	CASSLGRTGVAFF	TGTGCCAGCAGCTTAGGGAGGACAGGGGTGGCTTTCTTT
-	TRBV7-2	few	TRBJ2-7	CASSHPGPARVEQYF	TGTGCCAGCAGCCATCCGGGACCAGCCCGGGTCGAGCAGTACTTC
TRBD1	TRBV5-1	-	TRBJ2-5	CASSFQGAQETQYF	TGCGCCAGCAGCTTCCAGGGGGCCCAAGAGACCCAGTACTTC
TRBD1	TRBV7-8	few	TRBJ2-1	CASSRRDRAIVGEQFF	TGTGCCAGCAGCCGACGGGACAGGGCGATAGTCGGTGAGCAGTTCTTC
-	TRBV29-1	few	TRBJ2-5	CSVKRALTKTQYF	TGCAGCGTTAAAAGGGCCCTCACAAAGACCCAGTACTTC
-	TRBV2	-	TRBJ1-3	CASTAPGYTIYF	TGTGCCAGCACCGCCCCAGGGTACACCATATATTTT
TRBD2	TRBV4-1	-	TRBJ2-1	CASSQHPAAGGNNEQFF	TGCGCCAGCAGCCAACACCCCGCGGCGGGAGGAAATAATGAGCAGTTCTTC
TRBD1	TRBV18	few	TRBJ1-6	CASSPGTGVNSPLHF	TGTGCCAGCTCACCGGGCACAGGGGTAAATTCACCCCTCCACTTT
-	TRBV2	once	TRBJ1-1	CASSLRDTEAFF	TGTGCCAGCAGTCTCCGCGACACTGAAGCTTTCTTT
-	TRBV5-1	few	TRBJ1-2	CASSLARDTTYGYTF	TGCGCCAGCAGCTTGGCCCGGGACACTACCTATGGCTACACCTTC
TRBD1	TRBV28	-	TRBJ2-1	CASSLRGRGPLNNEQFF	TGTGCCAGCAGCCTAAGGGGAAGGGGGCCGCTGAACAATGAGCAGTTCTTC
-	TRBV23-1	-	TRBJ2-6	CASSQNGEQLSGANVLTF	TGCGCCAGCAGTCAAAATGGGGAACAGCTCTCTGGGGCCAACGTCCTGACTTTC
-	TRBV30	-	TRBJ2-7	CAWRNGPGREQYF	TGTGCCTGGAGAAACGGACCGGGACGCGAGCAGTACTTC
-	TRBV7-9	few	TRBJ1-3	CASSTGLPSSGNTIYF	TGTGCCAGCAGCACAGGGTTACCTAGCTCTGGAAACACCATATATTTT
-	TRBV9	-	TRBJ2-6	CASSAAGTGANVLTF	TGTGCCAGCAGCGCCGCAGGGACTGGGGCCAACGTCCTGACTTTC
-	TRBV4-1	few	TRBJ1-2	CASSQVRDTDYGYTF	TGCGCCAGCAGCCAAGTAAGGGACACGGATTATGGCTACACCTTC
-	TRBV20-1	-	TRBJ2-7	CSARAGVEQYF	TGCAGTGCTAGAGCGGGGGTGGAGCAGTACTTC
-	TRBV5-1	-	TRBJ2-1	CASSYVQGRVSNEQFF	TGCGCCAGCAGCTACGTACAGGGGAGGGTCTCCAATGAGCAGTTCTTC
-	TRBV6-5	-	TRBJ1-1	CASKKNTEAFF	TGTGCCAGCAAAAAGAACACTGAAGCTTTCTTT
-	TRBV5-4	few	TRBJ2-7	CASSNSAYEQYF	TGTGCCAGCAGCAATTCGGCCTACGAGCAGTACTTC
-	TRBV7-9	-	TRBJ2-2	CASKSGTGELFF	TGTGCCAGCAAAAGCGGCACCGGGGAGCTGTTTTTT
TRBD1	TRBV19	few	TRBJ2-5	CASSHTQGKPYQETQYF	TGTGCCAGTAGTCACACACAGGGGAAACCGTACCAAGAGACCCAGTACTTC
-	TRBV5-1	-	TRBJ2-3	CASSSLGKTSTDTQYF	TGCGCCAGCAGCTCACTTGGAAAGACTAGCACAGATACGCAGTATTTT
-	TRBV18	few	TRBJ1-4	CASSPKGVQEKLFF	TGTGCCAGCTCACCTAAGGGCGTCCAAGAAAAACTGTTTTTT
-	TRBV29-1	few	TRBJ2-1	CSVVFYRSHNEQFF	TGCAGCGTTGTATTTTATCGCAGCCACAATGAGCAGTTCTTC
TRBD1	TRBV29-1	-	TRBJ1-5	CSVSTGTSNQPQHF	TGCAGCGTCTCGACAGGGACCAGCAATCAGCCCCAGCATTTT
-	TRBV29-1	-	TRBJ1-1	CSVRGQMNTEAFF	TGCAGCGTCCGCGGACAGATGAACACTGAAGCTTTCTTT
-	TRBV30	few	TRBJ2-7	CAWSVEHYEQYF	TGTGCCTGGAGTGTTGAGCACTACGAGCAGTACTTC
-	TRBV5-1	-	TRBJ2-3	CASSWAYNTDTQYF	TGCGCCAGCAGCTGGGCCTATAACACAGATACGCAGTATTTT
-	TRBV27	-	TRBJ1-1	CASRRYRVDTEAFF	TGTGCCAGCAGACGCTACAGGGTGGACACTGAAGCTTTCTTT
-	TRBV9	-	TRBJ1-1	CASSDREGEAFF	TGTGCCAGCAGCGACAGGGAAGGTGAAGCTTTCTTT
TRBD2	TRBV6-5	few	TRBJ2-7	CASGLADSYEQYF	TGTGCCTCCGGACTAGCGGACTCCTACGAGCAGTACTTC
-	TRBV7-9	few	TRBJ1-1	CASSFDGNTEAFF	TGTGCCAGCAGCTTCGACGGGAACACTGAAGCTTTCTTT